The rows below give T cell receptor beta chains drawn from one sample of a study of blood T cell repertoires in COVID-19. Clones were sequenced by immunoSEQ multiplex PCR, and TCRdb holds only the in-frame ones, with some missing. The data contain tens of thousands of clones, 79% of them singletons. The sequencing sample was made of peripheral blood. The source of these receptors is a woman aged 80 or over with acute or convalescent COVID-19. Each CDR3 is given with its conserved first and last residue. D genes are given only for firm matches. Some rows mark clone size as missing; the rest say once, few, many or name a class of expanded clone.

J gene: TRBJ2-1; clone size: few; V gene: TRBV12-5; D gene: NA; CDR3 DNA: TGTGCTAGTGGTATCGGGACACAAGGCTACAATGAGCAGTTCTTC; CDR3 protein: CASGIGTQGYNEQFF
J gene: TRBJ1-1; clone size: NA; V gene: TRBV5-8; D gene: TRBD1; CDR3 DNA: TGTGCCAGCAGCCTGGATACTGGACAGGGCCCTGAAGCTTTCTTT; CDR3 protein: CASSLDTGQGPEAFF
J gene: TRBJ1-6; clone size: NA; V gene: TRBV3-1/TRBV3-2; D gene: NA; CDR3 DNA: TGTGCCAGCAGCCCACAGGCCCTAGGTTCACCCCTCCACTTT; CDR3 protein: CASSPQALGSPLHF
J gene: TRBJ2-5; clone size: NA; V gene: TRBV30; D gene: NA; CDR3 DNA: TGTGCCTGGAGTAATCCGCGGCAAGAGACCCAGTACTTC; CDR3 protein: CAWSNPRQETQYF
J gene: TRBJ1-3; clone size: NA; V gene: TRBV6-5; D gene: NA; CDR3 DNA: TGTGCCAGCAGTTACCAGGGGACCTCTGGAAACACCATATATTTT; CDR3 protein: CASSYQGTSGNTIYF
J gene: TRBJ1-3; clone size: NA; V gene: TRBV7-6; D gene: NA; CDR3 DNA: TGTGCCAGCAGCCTTAGCAGGGGCTCTGGAAACACCATATATTTT; CDR3 protein: CASSLSRGSGNTIYF
J gene: TRBJ1-2; clone size: NA; V gene: TRBV7-8; D gene: NA; CDR3 DNA: TGTGCCAGCAGCTTAGGGGCGGGCTCCTATGGCTACACCTTC; CDR3 protein: CASSLGAGSYGYTF
J gene: TRBJ1-2; clone size: NA; V gene: TRBV27; D gene: TRBD1; CDR3 DNA: TGTGCCAGCAGTTCCCCGACAGGGAACTATGGCTACACCTTC; CDR3 protein: CASSSPTGNYGYTF
J gene: TRBJ2-7; clone size: once; V gene: TRBV7-2; D gene: TRBD1; CDR3 DNA: TGTGCCAGCAGCTACCCGCCCGGGACAGGTTCCTACGAGCAGTACTTC; CDR3 protein: CASSYPPGTGSYEQYF
J gene: TRBJ1-2; clone size: few; V gene: TRBV7-9; D gene: NA; CDR3 DNA: TGTGCCAGCAGCGAGGACTCAACCTATGGCTACACCTTC; CDR3 protein: CASSEDSTYGYTF
J gene: TRBJ1-5; clone size: NA; V gene: TRBV6-5; D gene: NA; CDR3 DNA: TGTGCCAGCAGGAGAGACCAGGCAAGCAATCAGCCCCAGCATTTT; CDR3 protein: CASRRDQASNQPQHF
J gene: TRBJ1-2; clone size: NA; V gene: TRBV30; D gene: NA; CDR3 DNA: TGTGCCTGGAGTGTGGGGGGGGGAGGCTATGGCTACACCTTC; CDR3 protein: CAWSVGGGGYGYTF
J gene: TRBJ1-1; clone size: NA; V gene: TRBV6-5; D gene: NA; CDR3 DNA: TGTGCCAGCAGTCAGAGGGACACCGGGCGAACTGAAGCTTTCTTT; CDR3 protein: CASSQRDTGRTEAFF
J gene: TRBJ2-1; clone size: NA; V gene: TRBV5-1; D gene: TRBD2; CDR3 DNA: TGCGCCAGCACTATACGACTAGCGGGAGTCAATGAGCAGTTCTTC; CDR3 protein: CASTIRLAGVNEQFF
J gene: TRBJ1-2; clone size: once; V gene: TRBV14; D gene: TRBD1; CDR3 DNA: TGTGCCAGCAGCCCGGGACAGGCTATTACCTATGGCTACACCTTC; CDR3 protein: CASSPGQAITYGYTF
J gene: TRBJ2-6; clone size: NA; V gene: TRBV7-6; D gene: NA; CDR3 DNA: TGTGCCAGCAGCTTCCAGGGGGGTGGGGCCAACGTCCTGACTTTC; CDR3 protein: CASSFQGGGANVLTF
J gene: TRBJ1-2; clone size: NA; V gene: TRBV27; D gene: NA; CDR3 DNA: TGTGCCAGCAGTTTATTCGGCAGGGGTGATGGCTACACCTTC; CDR3 protein: CASSLFGRGDGYTF
J gene: TRBJ2-5; clone size: once; V gene: TRBV7-6; D gene: NA; CDR3 DNA: TGTGCCAGCAGCTCCGACAGTCCTCCCAAGAAGACCCAGTACTTC; CDR3 protein: CASSSDSPPKKTQYF
J gene: TRBJ2-5; clone size: NA; V gene: TRBV7-9; D gene: TRBD2; CDR3 DNA: TGTGCCAGCAGCCTCGGACTAGCGGGGACCTTCCAAGAGACCCAGTACTTC; CDR3 protein: CASSLGLAGTFQETQYF
J gene: TRBJ1-5; clone size: once; V gene: TRBV21-1; D gene: NA; CDR3 DNA: TGTGCCAGCAGCAAAGTTGGCAGGGGGCGCGGTCATAGCAATCAGCCCCAGCATTTT; CDR3 protein: CASSKVGRGRGHSNQPQHF
J gene: TRBJ2-1; clone size: NA; V gene: TRBV18; D gene: NA; CDR3 DNA: TGTGCCAGCTCACCCCGAGGGAGGGGGAGCTCCTACAATGAGCAGTTCTTC; CDR3 protein: CASSPRGRGSSYNEQFF
J gene: TRBJ2-5; clone size: NA; V gene: TRBV25-1; D gene: TRBD2; CDR3 DNA: TGTGCCAGCCGTGATCTAGCGGGAGGGCCAGGGGAGACCCAGTACTTC; CDR3 protein: CASRDLAGGPGETQYF
J gene: TRBJ2-2; clone size: NA; V gene: TRBV9; D gene: NA; CDR3 DNA: TGTGCCAGCAGCGCGACTACATTGAACACCGGGGAGCTGTTTTTT; CDR3 protein: CASSATTLNTGELFF
J gene: TRBJ2-7; clone size: NA; V gene: TRBV15; D gene: TRBD2; CDR3 DNA: TGTGCCACCAGCAGAGATACTAGCGGGATTAACGAGCAGTACTTC; CDR3 protein: CATSRDTSGINEQYF
J gene: TRBJ1-1; clone size: NA; V gene: TRBV18; D gene: NA; CDR3 DNA: TGTGCCAGCTCGGCCGCGGGGGAAGGGTCTGAAGCTTTCTTT; CDR3 protein: CASSAAGEGSEAFF
J gene: TRBJ1-2; clone size: few; V gene: TRBV7-2; D gene: TRBD1; CDR3 DNA: TGTGCCAGCAGCTTTACAGGGGCGGTCTATGGCTACACCTTC; CDR3 protein: CASSFTGAVYGYTF
J gene: TRBJ1-1; clone size: once; V gene: TRBV5-1; D gene: NA; CDR3 DNA: TGCGCCAGCAGCTTGGACAGCCCTCCCCGGGAGGCTTTCTTT; CDR3 protein: CASSLDSPPREAFF
J gene: TRBJ2-2; clone size: NA; V gene: TRBV6-5; D gene: TRBD1; CDR3 DNA: TGTGCCAGTGGGAACAGGGGGACCGGGGAGCTGTTTTTT; CDR3 protein: CASGNRGTGELFF
J gene: TRBJ1-3; clone size: NA; V gene: TRBV5-5; D gene: NA; CDR3 DNA: TGTGCCAGCAGCCTACAGGGTCCGAGCTCTGGAAACACCATATATTTT; CDR3 protein: CASSLQGPSSGNTIYF
J gene: TRBJ1-2; clone size: NA; V gene: TRBV12-3/TRBV12-4; D gene: NA; CDR3 DNA: TGTGCCAGCAGGGGCCTTGCAGGGGGCTACACCTTC; CDR3 protein: CASRGLAGGYTF
J gene: TRBJ2-2; clone size: NA; V gene: TRBV10-3; D gene: NA; CDR3 DNA: TGTGCCTCCCTCGGGGAGGGGGCGAACACCGGGGAGCTGTTTTTT; CDR3 protein: CASLGEGANTGELFF
J gene: TRBJ2-7; clone size: few; V gene: TRBV5-6; D gene: TRBD2; CDR3 DNA: TGTGCCAGCAGCTTGGGGGTGGCGGGGGACTACGAGCAGTACTTC; CDR3 protein: CASSLGVAGDYEQYF
J gene: TRBJ1-4; clone size: NA; V gene: TRBV18; D gene: NA; CDR3 DNA: TGTGCCAGCTCACTTAGCCAAGCCAATGAAAAACTGTTTTTT; CDR3 protein: CASSLSQANEKLFF
J gene: TRBJ2-2; clone size: NA; V gene: TRBV12-5; D gene: NA; CDR3 DNA: TGTGCTAGTGCCACCCTAGGCGGGATCATCACCGGGGAGCTGTTTTTT; CDR3 protein: CASATLGGIITGELFF
J gene: TRBJ2-1; clone size: NA; V gene: TRBV7-8; D gene: TRBD2; CDR3 DNA: TGTGCCGGGACTAGCGGGATCTTCTCCTACAATGAGCAGTTCTTC; CDR3 protein: CAGTSGIFSYNEQFF
J gene: TRBJ2-1; clone size: NA; V gene: TRBV18; D gene: TRBD2; CDR3 DNA: TGTGCCAGCTCACCAAATCGGCTAGCGGGAGCAAGTGAGCAGTTCTTC; CDR3 protein: CASSPNRLAGASEQFF
J gene: TRBJ2-7; clone size: many; V gene: TRBV5-1; D gene: TRBD1; CDR3 DNA: TGCGCCAGCAGCTTGGGCCGGGACAGGGGGTACGAGCAGTACTTC; CDR3 protein: CASSLGRDRGYEQYF
J gene: TRBJ2-1; clone size: NA; V gene: TRBV5-1; D gene: TRBD1; CDR3 DNA: TGCGCCAGCAGCCAAGGGACAGGGTCGAATGAGCAGTTCTTC; CDR3 protein: CASSQGTGSNEQFF
J gene: TRBJ2-2; clone size: NA; V gene: TRBV27; D gene: NA; CDR3 DNA: TGTGCCAGCAGTTTAGGGGACACAAGGCTGTTTTTT; CDR3 protein: CASSLGDTRLFF